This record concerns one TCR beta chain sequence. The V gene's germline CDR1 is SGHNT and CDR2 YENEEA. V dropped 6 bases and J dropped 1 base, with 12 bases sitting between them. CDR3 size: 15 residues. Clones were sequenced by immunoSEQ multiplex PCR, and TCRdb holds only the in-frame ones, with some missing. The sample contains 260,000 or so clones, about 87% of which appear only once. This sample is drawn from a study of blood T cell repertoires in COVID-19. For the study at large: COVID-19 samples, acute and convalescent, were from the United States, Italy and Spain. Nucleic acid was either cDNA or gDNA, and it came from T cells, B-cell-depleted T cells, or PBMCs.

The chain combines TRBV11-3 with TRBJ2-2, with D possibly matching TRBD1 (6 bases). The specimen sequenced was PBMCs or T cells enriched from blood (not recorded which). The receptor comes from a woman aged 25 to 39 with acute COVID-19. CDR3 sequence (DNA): TGTGCCAGCAGTCGGAACAGGGTGAACACCGGGGAGCTGTTTTTT. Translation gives CASSRNRVNTGELFF.